This T cell receptor beta chain was recovered during a study of response to subunit inactivated influenza vaccine. Trimming shortened V by 2 bases and J by 1 base, and 8 bases separated the two germline ends. Germline values: CDR1 MNHEY, CDR2 SVGAGI. The CDR3 consists of 14 residues. TCRdb processed the RT-PCR reads anew with MiXCR; each CDR3 protein has one entry. Among around 470,000 distinct CDR3 sequences, about 7.2% were seen once, and the ten largest hold roughly 14%. This clonotype was picked up a small number of times. This receptor was taken from a man between 50 and 69 years old who received an inactivated influenza vaccine. This chain connects TRBV6-5 to TRBJ2-5; D gene uncertain. This specimen consisted of PBMCs from blood, obtained less than 25 months after vaccination. CDR3 amino acids: CASSYRNSQETQYF. In DNA, the CDR3 is TGTGCCAGCAGTTACAGGAACAGCCAAGAGACCCAGTACTTC.